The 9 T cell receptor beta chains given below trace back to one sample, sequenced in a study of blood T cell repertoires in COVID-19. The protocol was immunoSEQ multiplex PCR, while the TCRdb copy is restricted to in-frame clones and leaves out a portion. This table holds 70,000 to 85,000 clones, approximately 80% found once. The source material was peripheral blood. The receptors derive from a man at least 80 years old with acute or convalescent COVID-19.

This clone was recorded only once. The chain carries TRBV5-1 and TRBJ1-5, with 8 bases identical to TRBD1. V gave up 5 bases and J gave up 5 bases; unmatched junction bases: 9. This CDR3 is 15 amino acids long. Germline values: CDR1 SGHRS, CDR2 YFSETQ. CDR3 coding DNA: TGCGCCAGCAGTTCCGGGCCAGGGGGCTATCAGCCCCAGCATTTT. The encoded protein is CASSSGPGGYQPQHF.

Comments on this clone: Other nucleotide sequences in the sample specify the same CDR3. Here the CDR3 reads CASSPSQDTQYF. The CDR3 DNA reads TGTGCCAGCAGTCCCTCACAAGATACGCAGTATTTT. This chain joins TRBV6-6 and TRBJ2-3, with D hard to call. Germline lookup yields CDR1 MNHNY and CDR2 SVGAGI (reference sequence). Trimming took 5 bases from V and 5 from J, leaving 8 bases between them. The CDR3 totals 12 residues.

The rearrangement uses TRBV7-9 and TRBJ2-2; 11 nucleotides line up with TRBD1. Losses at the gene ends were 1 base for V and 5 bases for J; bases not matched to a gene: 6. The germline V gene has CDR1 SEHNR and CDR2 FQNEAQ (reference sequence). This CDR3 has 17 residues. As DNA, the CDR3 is TGTGCCAGCAGCTTAGGAATCGGGACAGGGGGGACCGGGGAGCTGTTTTTT. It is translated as CASSLGIGTGGTGELFF.

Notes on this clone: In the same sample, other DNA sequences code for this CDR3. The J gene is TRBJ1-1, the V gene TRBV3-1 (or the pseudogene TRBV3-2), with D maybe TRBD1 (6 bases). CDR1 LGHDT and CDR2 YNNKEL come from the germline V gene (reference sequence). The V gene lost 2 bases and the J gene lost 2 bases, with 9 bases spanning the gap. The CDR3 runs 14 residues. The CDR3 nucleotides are TGTGCCAGCAGCCAAAGGGGGGGAAACACTGAAGCTTTCTTT. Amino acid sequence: CASSQRGGNTEAFF.

CDR3 sequence reads: CASSKTGGRISTEAFF. In nucleotides, the CDR3 is TGTGCCAGCAGTAAAACAGGGGGCAGGATCAGCACTGAAGCTTTCTTT. V usage is TRBV9 and J usage is TRBJ1-1, with 9 bases lining up with TRBD1. Per germline, CDR1 SGDLS and CDR2 YYNGEE. With V trimmed by 5 bases and J by 4 bases, 12 bases remained unmatched. The CDR3 spans 16 residues.

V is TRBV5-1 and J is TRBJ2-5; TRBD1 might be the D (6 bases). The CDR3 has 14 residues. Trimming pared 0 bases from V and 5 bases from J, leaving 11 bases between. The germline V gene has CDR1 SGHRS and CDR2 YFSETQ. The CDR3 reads CASSLGPQGETQYF. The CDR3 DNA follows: TGCGCCAGCAGCTTGGGCCCCCAGGGGGAGACCCAGTACTTC.

The CDR3 loop reads CASSSWDRDFYGYTF. In DNA, the CDR3 is TGTGCCAGTAGCTCGTGGGACAGGGATTTCTATGGCTACACCTTC. V and J are TRBV19 and TRBJ1-2, with 9 bases aligning to TRBD1. The CDR3 is 15 amino acids. V was clipped by 6 bases and J by 4 bases; unmatched bases: 9. In germline, CDR1 is LNHDA, CDR2 SQIVND (reference sequence).

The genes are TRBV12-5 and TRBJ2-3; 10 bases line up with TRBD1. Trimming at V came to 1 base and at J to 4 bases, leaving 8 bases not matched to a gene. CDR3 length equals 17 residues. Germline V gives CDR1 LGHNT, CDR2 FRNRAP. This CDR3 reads CASGLGLGTGASDTQYF. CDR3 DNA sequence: TGTGCTAGTGGTTTGGGGCTCGGGACAGGGGCCTCAGATACGCAGTATTTT.

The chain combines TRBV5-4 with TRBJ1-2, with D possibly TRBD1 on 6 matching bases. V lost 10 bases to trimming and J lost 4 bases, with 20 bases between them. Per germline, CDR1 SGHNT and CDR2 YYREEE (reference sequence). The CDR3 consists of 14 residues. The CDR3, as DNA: TGTGCCGCCTCGTTACAGGGTGCGGGCTATGGCTACACCTTC. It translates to CAASLQGAGYGYTF. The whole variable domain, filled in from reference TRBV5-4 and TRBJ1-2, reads ETGVTQSPTHLIKTRGQQVTLRCSSQSGHNTVSWYQQALGQGPQFIFQYYREEENGRGNFPPRFSGLQFPNYSSELNVNALELDDSALYLCAASLQGAGYGYTFGSGTRLTVV.